This T cell receptor beta chain was observed in a study of cytomegalovirus exposure and HLA in healthy donors. Whole-study context: Earlier results showed 90 million to 120 million unique TCR beta sequences derived from around 170 million T cells. Study-level results: Per a later analysis, HLA-associated TCR beta chains showed more clonal expansion than other, equally common TCR beta chains.

PCR used 60 Vbeta primers and 13 Jbeta primers. Profiling relied on immunoSEQ multiplex PCR, and the TCRdb table lists in-frame clones only, not all of them. Of 130,000 or so clones in the sample, roughly 70% are singletons; the top ten hold under 5.5%. The CDR3 extends over 14 amino acids. V was pared by 3 bases and J by 7 bases, with 12 bases between. Germline V gene lookup returns CDR1 MDHEN and CDR2 SYDVKM. Comments on this clone: What it recognizes is unknown.

The source is a man between 45 and 60 years old in good health and CMV-seropositive. The chain has TRBV28 and TRBJ2-2; TRBD1 might be the D (5 bases). The specimen was PBMCs. The CDR3 sequence is CASSFDRTRGELFF. The CDR3 DNA follows: TGTGCCAGCAGTTTCGACCGGACACGCGGGGAGCTGTTTTTT.